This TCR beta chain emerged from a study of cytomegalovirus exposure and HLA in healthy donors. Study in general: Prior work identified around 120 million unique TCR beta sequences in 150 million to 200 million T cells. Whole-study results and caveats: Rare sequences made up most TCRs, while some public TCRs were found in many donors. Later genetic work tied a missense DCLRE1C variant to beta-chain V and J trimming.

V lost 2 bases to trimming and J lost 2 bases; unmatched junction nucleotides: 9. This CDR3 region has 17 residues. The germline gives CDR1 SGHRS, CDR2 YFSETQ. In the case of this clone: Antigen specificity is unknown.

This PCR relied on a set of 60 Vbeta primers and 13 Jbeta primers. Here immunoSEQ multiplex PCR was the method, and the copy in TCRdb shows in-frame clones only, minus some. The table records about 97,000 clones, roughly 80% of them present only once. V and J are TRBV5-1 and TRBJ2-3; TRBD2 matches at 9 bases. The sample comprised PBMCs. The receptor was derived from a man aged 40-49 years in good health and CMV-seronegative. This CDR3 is CASSFIRAGGLTDTQYF. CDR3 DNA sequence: TGCGCCAGCAGCTTTATTCGAGCGGGGGGACTCACAGATACGCAGTATTTT. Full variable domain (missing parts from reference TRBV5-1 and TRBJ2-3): KAGVTQTPRYLIKTRGQQVTLSCSPISGHRSVSWYQQTPGQGLQFLFEYFSETQRNKGNFPGRFSGRQFSNSRSEMNVSTLELGDSALYLCASSFIRAGGLTDTQYFGPGTRLTVL.